This paragraph covers one TCR beta chain sequence. Participants reported their clinical history, and cohort assignment relied on those reports. Per the original data handling: The assay estimated nucleated cells by amplifying reference gene primers. Data came from immunoSEQ multiplex PCR; TCRdb stores just in-frame clones and leaves some out. V, J and clone size derive from that table, while D and trimming were established from the DNA sequence. The table has fewer than 350,000 clones, 87% seen once; the top ten hold over 6%. This sample stems from a study of blood T cell repertoires in COVID-19. As for the study in general: PBMCs, B-cell-depleted T cells, or T cells provided the cDNA or gDNA that made up the material.

Trimming at V came to 7 bases and at J to 0 bases, leaving 7 bases not matched to a gene. The CDR3 covers 15 residues. CDR1 is SGHRS, CDR2 YFSETQ, per germline. The TCR originated in a woman aged 40 to 50 who had recovered from COVID-19. The chain combines TRBV5-1 with TRBJ2-4; TRBD2 matches at 7 bases. The sample was PBMCs or T cells enriched from blood (not recorded which). The CDR3 reads CASSTIAGAKNIQYF. The CDR3 coding sequence is TGCGCCAGCTCAACCATAGCGGGAGCCAAAAACATTCAGTACTTC. The complete variable domain, with remaining parts taken from reference TRBV5-1 and TRBJ2-4, reads KAGVTQTPRYLIKTRGQQVTLSCSPISGHRSVSWYQQTPGQGLQFLFEYFSETQRNKGNFPGRFSGRQFSNSRSEMNVSTLELGDSALYLCASSTIAGAKNIQYFGAGTRLSVL.